The 28 T cell receptor beta chains below were found in one sample sequenced in a study of cytomegalovirus exposure and HLA in healthy donors. Amplification used 60 Vbeta primers and 13 Jbeta primers. The repertoire was sequenced with immunoSEQ multiplex PCR; TCRdb's copy has only in-frame clones and lacks some. Of about 98,000 clones in the sample, roughly two thirds are singletons; the top ten hold over 1%. Sequencing used PBMCs. The origin of the receptors is a female donor in good health and CMV-seronegative.

The V call is TRBV30, the J call TRBJ1-2, with TRBD1 identical over 8 bases. The length of the CDR3 is 15 residues. V shed 8 bases and J 8 bases; nucleotides not matched to a gene: 19. Germline-derived CDR1 and CDR2 are GTSNPN and SVGIG (reference sequence). The CDR3 loop reads CATNRGDRGRGGYTF. CDR3 DNA sequence: TGTGCCACCAACCGGGGTGACAGGGGCCGCGGGGGCTACACCTTC. The full variable domain, in which reference TRBV30 and TRBJ1-2 provide the parts outside the CDR3, is SQTIHQWPATLVQPVGSPLSLECTVEGTSNPNLYWYRQAAGRGLQLLFYSVGIGQISSEVPQNLSASRPQDRQFILSSKKLLLSDSGFYLCATNRGDRGRGGYTFGSGTRLTVV.

The chain carries TRBV27 and TRBJ2-3, with 9 bases matching TRBD2. Trimming at V came to 1 base and at J to 2 bases, leaving 7 bases not matched to a gene. There are 17 residues in the CDR3. Germline values: CDR1 MNHEY, CDR2 SMNVEV (reference sequence). The CDR3 sequence is CASSLLAVAGDTDTQYF. The CDR3 nucleotides are TGTGCCAGCAGTTTATTAGCGGTAGCGGGGGACACAGATACGCAGTATTTT.

CDR3 bases: TGTGCCAGCAGTTCGAGCAGGGGTAGCACAGATACGCAGTATTTT. The encoded protein is CASSSSRGSTDTQYF. The chain employs TRBV28 and TRBJ2-3, with a weak D call TRBD1 (6 bases). Between the trimmed V and J ends, which lost 4 bases and 0 bases, there was a span of 11 bases. Per germline, CDR1 MDHEN and CDR2 SYDVKM. CDR3 size: 15 residues.

The chain recombines TRBV11-3 with TRBJ2-7, with 10 bases aligning to TRBD1. The germline CDR1 and CDR2 sequences are SGHNT and YENEEA. With V trimmed by 5 bases and J by 4 bases, 8 bases remained unmatched. The CDR3 is 15 amino acids. The CDR3 loop is CASSAPGQGLYEQYF. CDR3 DNA sequence: TGTGCCAGCAGCGCTCCGGGACAGGGGTTATACGAGCAGTACTTC.

This clone was recorded a few times. The genes are TRBV10-3 and TRBJ2-1, with TRBD1 as a possible D gene (6 bases). The germline CDR1 and CDR2 sequences are ENHRY and SYGVKD. This CDR3 has 16 amino acids. The V end lost 0 bases, the J end lost 7 bases, and 16 bases lay between the germline ends. CDR3 sequence reads: CAISESLGANQNEQFF. The CDR3 DNA reads TGTGCCATCAGTGAGTCGTTGGGGGCAAATCAGAATGAGCAGTTCTTC.

The chain employs TRBV11-2 and TRBJ2-1; 11 bases are shared with TRBD2. There are 17 residues in the CDR3. The junction had 8 bases not matched to a gene; V was cut back by 3 bases and J by 4 bases. Germline V gene sequence: CDR1 SGHAT, CDR2 FQNNGV. For the CDR3, the DNA is TGTGCCAGCAGCTTCTCCATAGCGGGAGGGCCGTACAATGAGCAGTTCTTC. It translates to CASSFSIAGGPYNEQFF.

The gene calls are TRBV7-9 and TRBJ2-5; D not certain. Germline values: CDR1 SEHNR, CDR2 FQNEAQ (reference sequence). The CDR3 contains 16 residues. V was pared by 3 bases and J by 1 base, with 15 bases between. The CDR3 here is CASSLKETRGQETQYF. The CDR3 DNA is TGTGCCAGCAGCTTGAAGGAGACTCGCGGCCAAGAGACCCAGTACTTC.

This clone has a handful of counts. The rearrangement joins TRBV7-9 to TRBJ2-1; D is perhaps TRBD2 (5 bases). The germline gives CDR1 SEHNR, CDR2 FQNEAQ (reference sequence). The CDR3 runs to 14 residues. With 4 bases removed from V and 8 bases from J, the gap between germline ends came to 15 bases. The DNA of the CDR3 is TGTGCCAGCAGCTCGCTAAGAGGGCGGGATGAGCAGTTCTTC. Its translation is CASSSLRGRDEQFF.

Here the CDR3 reads CASSLRDRGTEAFF. The CDR3 DNA follows: TGTGCCAGCAGCTTACGAGACAGGGGCACTGAAGCTTTCTTT. This chain connects TRBV13 to TRBJ1-1; TRBD1 agrees at 8 bases. This CDR3 contains 14 residues. With V trimmed by 2 bases and J by 4 bases, 3 bases remained unmatched. The germline V gene encodes CDR1 PRHDT and CDR2 FYEKMQ (reference sequence).

This chain joins TRBV9 and TRBJ2-3, with TRBD2 identical over 7 bases. This CDR3 has 16 amino acids. Losses at the gene ends were 0 bases for V and 6 bases for J; bases not matched to a gene: 10. Germline CDR1 and CDR2: SGDLS and YYNGEE. CDR3 loop: CASSVDLAGVPDTQYF. The CDR3 DNA follows: TGTGCCAGCAGCGTAGACCTTGCGGGAGTACCCGATACGCAGTATTTT.

The chain has TRBV27 and TRBJ2-6; TRBD1 matches 10 bases. Germline CDR1 is MNHEY and CDR2 is SMNVEV (reference sequence). With 0 bases clipped from V and 1 base from J, the junction kept 15 bases outside the gene matches. This CDR3 has 22 amino acids. CDR3 in DNA: TGTGCCAGCAGTTTATCGCCTATAAGACAGGGGGCCTCTGGATCTGGGGCCAACGTCCTGACTTTC. As protein: CASSLSPIRQGASGSGANVLTF.

Regarding this clone: Its ends do not fully match the called genes, so a read error is possible. This chain uses TRBV7-9 with TRBJ2-1; 7 bases are shared with TRBD2. This CDR3 is 16 amino acids long. Germline V CDR1 and CDR2: SEHNR, FQNEAQ (reference sequence). The CDR3 DNA follows: TGTGCCAGCAACTTAGCGGGCGGGGGACGTACGAATGAGCAGTTCTTC. Amino acids: CASNLAGGGRTNEQFF.

V and J are TRBV29-1 and TRBJ2-2; tentative D call: TRBD2 (7 bases). The V gene lost 4 bases and the J gene lost 3 bases, with 12 bases spanning the gap. Per the germline V gene, CDR1 is SQVTM and CDR2 is ANQGSEA. The CDR3 is made up of 14 amino acids. The CDR3 here is CSVAGEGDTGELFF. DNA for the CDR3: TGCAGCGTTGCGGGGGAGGGGGACACCGGGGAGCTGTTTTTT.

The chain carries TRBV5-4 and TRBJ1-2; no reliable D call. Germline V gene sequence: CDR1 SGHNT, CDR2 YYREEE (reference sequence). The CDR3 contains 13 residues. The V gene lost 3 bases and the J gene lost 4 bases, with 10 bases spanning the gap. CDR3 amino acids: CASSSKLAYGYTF. CDR3 nucleotide sequence: TGTGCCAGCAGCTCGAAGCTCGCCTATGGCTACACCTTC.

The chain is built from TRBV9 and TRBJ2-7; 7 nucleotides align to TRBD2. The CDR3 sequence is 12 residues long. Per germline, CDR1 SGDLS and CDR2 YYNGEE. With 7 bases clipped from V and 5 bases from J, the junction kept 6 bases outside the gene matches. CDR3 residues: CASGSGGNEQYF. The CDR3 DNA is TGTGCCAGCGGGTCCGGGGGGAACGAGCAGTACTTC.

This chain connects TRBV6-6 to TRBJ2-7, with 7 bases that match TRBD2. Germline CDR1 reads MNHNY; CDR2 reads SVGAGI (reference sequence). Trimming at V came to 5 bases and at J to 7 bases, leaving 5 bases not matched to a gene. This CDR3 comprises 12 residues. Here the CDR3 reads CASSRTSREQYF. The CDR3 DNA reads TGTGCCAGCAGTAGGACTAGTCGGGAGCAGTACTTC.

The chain uses TRBV28 and TRBJ2-6; D is uncertain. CDR1 MDHEN and CDR2 SYDVKM come from the germline V gene. Deletions cut 4 bases from V and 0 bases from J, with 10 bases between. The CDR3 is made up of 16 amino acids. This CDR3 is CASSSPPNSGANVLTF. For the CDR3, the DNA is TGTGCCAGCAGTTCCCCTCCTAACTCTGGGGCCAACGTCCTGACTTTC.

The chain couples TRBV27 to TRBJ1-4; D may be TRBD1 (5 bases). Trimming removed 5 bases at V and 3 bases at J, with 13 bases between. Germline CDR1 and CDR2: MNHEY and SMNVEV (reference sequence). CDR3 size: 15 residues. The CDR3 DNA reads TGTGCCAGCAGTCTCAAGGGGTTAGCTAATGAAAAACTGTTTTTT. Translating gives CASSLKGLANEKLFF.

This chain uses TRBV28 with TRBJ2-5; D gene uncertain. V lost 8 bases and J 4 bases, leaving 11 bases between the germline ends. The length of the CDR3 is 12 residues. Germline V gene lookup returns CDR1 MDHEN and CDR2 SYDVKM. CDR3 sequence (DNA): TGTGCCAGCTCGTTGGAGTTAGAGACCCAGTACTTC. Protein sequence: CASSLELETQYF.

In the case of this clone: One end of the junction is discordant with germline, which a read error may explain. This sequence joins TRBV28 and TRBJ2-6, with TRBD1 matching over 7 bases. The germline V gene has CDR1 MDHEN and CDR2 SYDVKM. The CDR3 is 17 residues long. The CDR3 DNA reads as TGTGTCAGCAGTTTTGAGACAGGGTTCTCTGGGGCCAACGTCCTGACTTTC. Translation gives CVSSFETGFSGANVLTF.

The rearrangement uses TRBV6-1 and TRBJ2-3; 12 bases are shared with TRBD2. This CDR3 comprises 15 residues. V dropped 6 bases and J dropped 4; count of bases not matched to a gene: 5. CDR1 and CDR2 (germline): MNHNS, SASEGT. CDR3 bases: TGTGCCAGCAGAATACTAGCGGGAGGTTCAGATACGCAGTATTTT. Translating gives CASRILAGGSDTQYF.

This clone came up once. The rearrangement uses TRBV28 and TRBJ2-7; 7 bases fit TRBD1. The ends lost 4 bases at V and 3 bases at J; junction bases unmatched: 6. The germline V gene encodes CDR1 MDHEN and CDR2 SYDVKM. The CDR3 runs to 14 residues. As DNA, the CDR3 is TGTGCCAGCAGTTCTCCGGGACAGAGCTACGAGCAGTACTTC. Translated, it gives CASSSPGQSYEQYF.

The rearrangement joins TRBV7-6 to TRBJ2-7; 7 bases match TRBD2. V lost 5 bases and J lost 1; bases outside the gene matches: 8. The CDR3 sequence is 15 residues long. The germline V gene has CDR1 SGHVS and CDR2 FNYEAQ. The CDR3 sequence is CASSPVPGGSYEQYF. The CDR3 DNA follows: TGTGCCAGCAGCCCCGTTCCGGGGGGATCCTACGAGCAGTACTTC.

The V call is TRBV28, the J call TRBJ2-5; 9 bases fit TRBD1. Germline values: CDR1 MDHEN, CDR2 SYDVKM. Trimming removed 7 bases from V and 0 bases from J; junction bases left unmatched: 9. The CDR3 has 16 amino acids. CDR3 loop: CASTPRGTGNQETQYF. In nucleotides, the CDR3 is TGTGCCAGCACTCCACGAGGGACAGGGAACCAAGAGACCCAGTACTTC.

The chain joins TRBV5-4 to TRBJ2-1; 9 bases agree with TRBD2. CDR3 length equals 15 residues. The V gene's germline CDR1 is SGHNT and CDR2 YYREEE (reference sequence). V was pared by 4 bases and J by 5 bases, with 7 bases of the junction left unmatched. The CDR3 sequence: CASSPGTSLNNEQFF. CDR3 nucleotides: TGTGCCAGCAGCCCAGGGACTAGCCTAAACAATGAGCAGTTCTTC.

This clone was counted between two and nine times. The chain joins TRBV14 to TRBJ2-1, with 15 bases matching TRBD2. The CDR3 spans 16 residues. V lost 6 bases to trimming and J lost 4 bases; unmatched junction nucleotides: 4. CDR1 and CDR2 from the germline V gene are SGHDN and FVKESK. CDR3 sequence (DNA): TGTGCCAGCAGTCGGACTAGCGGGGGGGTTTACAATGAGCAGTTCTTC. Its protein product is CASSRTSGGVYNEQFF.

The chain recombines TRBV28 with TRBJ2-7, with D tentatively TRBD1 (6 bases). Germline V gene data show CDR1 as MDHEN and CDR2 as SYDVKM. The germline V and J ends were trimmed by 5 bases and 0 bases, with 17 bases remaining between them. The CDR3 is 16 amino acids. CDR3 loop: CASSDPPGHSSYEQYF. CDR3 DNA sequence: TGTGCCAGCAGTGACCCCCCGGGACACAGCTCCTACGAGCAGTACTTC.

The chain employs TRBV9 and TRBJ1-3; D may be TRBD1 (6 bases). V was trimmed by 2 bases and J by 4 bases, leaving 19 bases between them. Germline V gives CDR1 SGDLS, CDR2 YYNGEE. The CDR3 runs to 17 residues. CDR3: CASSVAGAEAGGNTIYF. In DNA, the CDR3 is TGTGCCAGCAGCGTGGCAGGGGCTGAAGCAGGGGGAAACACCATATATTTT.